These T cell receptor beta chains were read from a single sample in a study of T cells in Graves' hyperthyroidism and ophthalmopathy. TCRdb redid the calling of the multiplex PCR reads with MiXCR, one entry per CDR3 protein. The repertoire holds 300,000 to 350,000 distinct CDR3 sequences, with over 20% as singletons. Sequencing was performed on blood. These receptors were obtained from a woman between 45 and 65 years old with Graves' hyperthyroidism. Both conserved end residues are part of each CDR3. A D gene is named only where the DNA matches it firmly. Rows give clone size only sometimes, using once, few, many, or a class for an expanded clone.

V	size	D	J	CDR3	DNA
TRBV3-1	many	TRBD1	TRBJ1-3	CASSQLLTGSGNTIYF	TGTGCCAGCAGCCAACTCCTGACAGGGTCCGGAAACACCATATATTTT
TRBV9	many	.	TRBJ1-2	CASSVAGGNIYGYTF	TGTGCCAGCAGCGTAGCGGGAGGGAATATCTATGGCTACACCTTC
TRBV27	.	.	TRBJ2-3	CASSFSRETQYF	TGTGCCAGCAGTTTCTCGAGGGAAACGCAGTATTTT
TRBV5-1	many	.	TRBJ1-1	CASSSQGGLSEAFF	TGCGCCAGCAGCTCGCAAGGGGGGTTATCTGAAGCTTTCTTT
TRBV12-3/TRBV12-4	many	.	TRBJ1-1	CASSPTGYTEAFF	TGTGCCAGCAGTCCCACAGGATACACTGAAGCTTTCTTT
TRBV5-4	.	.	TRBJ1-1	CASSRDYLGAFF	TGTGCCAGCAGCAGGGACTATCTAGGAGCTTTCTTT
TRBV20-1	few	TRBD1	TRBJ2-6	CSASLPGGHSGANVLTF	TGCAGTGCTAGCTTGCCAGGGGGCCACTCTGGGGCCAACGTCCTGACTTTC
TRBV28	.	TRBD2	TRBJ2-1	CASSLLASGRASYNEQFF	TGTGCCAGCAGTCTCTTGGCTAGCGGGAGGGCCTCCTACAATGAGCAGTTCTTC
TRBV29-1	many	.	TRBJ2-5	CSVDRKETQYF	TGCAGCGTTGACAGAAAAGAGACCCAGTACTTC
TRBV7-8	.	.	TRBJ1-2	CASSFSIRTTLNYGYTF	TGTGCCAGCAGCTTTAGTATAAGGACAACGCTTAACTATGGCTACACCTTC
TRBV28	.	.	TRBJ2-1	CASSRDPTGPYNEQFF	TGTGCCAGCAGTCGAGACCCGACAGGACCCTACAATGAGCAGTTCTTC
TRBV5-1	.	TRBD1	TRBJ2-1	CASTRGDRGSGEQFF	TGCGCCAGCACAAGAGGGGACAGGGGATCCGGTGAGCAGTTCTTC
TRBV6-2/TRBV6-3	.	.	TRBJ1-1	CASSFQTATSEAFF	TGTGCCAGCAGTTTCCAGACAGCGACATCTGAAGCTTTCTTT
TRBV13	many	.	TRBJ1-1	CASSLGRRTLNTEAFF	TGTGCCAGCAGCTTAGGCAGAAGGACTTTGAACACTGAAGCTTTCTTT
TRBV6-1	.	TRBD1	TRBJ1-3	CASRPDRVGNTIYF	TGTGCCAGCAGGCCGGACAGGGTTGGAAACACCATATATTTT
TRBV6-6	few	TRBD2	TRBJ2-1	CASSYVGLAGGNEQFF	TGTGCCAGCAGTTACGTTGGACTAGCGGGTGGCAATGAGCAGTTCTTC
TRBV28	many	TRBD2	TRBJ2-3	CASSSRTSGRTDTQYF	TGTGCCAGCAGTTCCCGGACTAGCGGACGCACAGATACGCAGTATTTT
TRBV20-1	many	TRBD1	TRBJ2-1	CSAPKYDRGHYNEQFF	TGCAGTGCTCCTAAATATGACAGGGGCCACTACAATGAGCAGTTCTTC
TRBV12-3/TRBV12-4	few	.	TRBJ2-7	CASTTSGTGRREQYF	TGTGCCAGCACCACGAGCGGAACAGGGAGGAGGGAGCAGTACTTC
TRBV7-2	.	.	TRBJ2-4	CASSMASSVNIQYF	TGTGCCAGCAGCATGGCCAGTTCGGTGAACATTCAGTACTTC
TRBV6-1	many	.	TRBJ1-1	CASSYMRDTEAFF	TGTGCCAGCAGTTACATGAGGGACACTGAAGCTTTCTTT
TRBV12-3/TRBV12-4	many	.	TRBJ2-1	CASSSRIQGRGSGEQFF	TGTGCCAGCAGTTCTAGAATACAGGGTCGGGGTTCCGGTGAGCAGTTCTTC
TRBV20-1	many	.	TRBJ2-2	CSARVAGGRELFF	TGCAGTGCTAGAGTGGCAGGGGGGAGGGAGCTGTTTTTT
TRBV6-2/TRBV6-3	.	TRBD2	TRBJ2-5	CASSYQVSLAGLETQYF	TGTGCCAGCAGTTACCAAGTTAGCCTAGCGGGATTAGAGACCCAGTACTTC
TRBV15	few	TRBD2	TRBJ2-2	CATSKGLQNTGELFF	TGTGCCACCAGCAAGGGACTACAGAACACCGGGGAGCTGTTTTTT
TRBV7-8	.	.	TRBJ1-5	CASSKDGSNQPQHF	TGTGCCAGCAGCAAGGACGGATCCAATCAGCCCCAGCATTTT
TRBV15	few	.	TRBJ2-5	CATTQGGEETQYF	TGTGCCACGACTCAGGGCGGGGAAGAGACCCAGTACTTC
TRBV7-2	many	.	TRBJ2-5	CASSGSYQETQYF	TGTGCCAGCAGCGGATCGTACCAAGAGACCCAGTACTTC
TRBV2	few	.	TRBJ2-7	CASGTWLSYEQYF	TGTGCCAGCGGGACTTGGCTCTCCTACGAGCAGTACTTC
TRBV7-8	.	.	TRBJ1-3	CASSLSRGGNTIYF	TGTGCCAGCAGCTTATCCAGGGGTGGAAACACCATATATTTT
TRBV5-1	.	.	TRBJ1-1	CASSFSIMNTEAFF	TGCGCCAGCAGCTTCAGTATCATGAACACTGAAGCTTTCTTT
TRBV19	.	.	TRBJ1-5	CASSYTDYNQPQHF	TGTGCCAGTAGTTACACAGATTATAATCAGCCCCAGCATTTT
TRBV11-2	many	TRBD1	TRBJ1-1	CASSLVRGSEAFF	TGTGCCAGCAGCTTAGTCAGGGGGAGCGAAGCTTTCTTT
TRBV24-1	.	.	TRBJ1-5	CATSGGLTGRGSNQPQHF	TGTGCCACCAGTGGGGGTCTGACGGGGCGGGGTAGCAATCAGCCCCAGCATTTT
TRBV2	.	.	TRBJ2-3	CASSDWASRVSTDTQYF	TGTGCCAGCAGTGATTGGGCTTCCAGGGTTAGCACAGATACGCAGTATTTT
TRBV3-1	many	.	TRBJ1-5	CASSQEGGRPRGNQPQHF	TGTGCCAGCAGCCAAGAGGGGGGGAGACCGAGGGGCAATCAGCCCCAGCATTTT
TRBV5-6	.	.	TRBJ2-2	CASSLPGTNTGELFF	TGTGCCAGCAGCTTGCCCGGGACGAACACCGGGGAGCTGTTTTTT
TRBV28	many	.	TRBJ1-2	CASSQHTQGNGYTF	TGTGCCAGCAGTCAACACACCCAGGGTAATGGCTACACCTTC
TRBV6-5	.	.	TRBJ2-7	CASSYSISESSSYEQYF	TGTGCCAGCAGTTACTCGATAAGTGAAAGCTCCTCCTACGAGCAGTACTTC
TRBV20-1	many	.	TRBJ1-6	CSASHGGVAGSSPLHF	TGCAGTGCTAGTCATGGGGGTGTCGCGGGTAGTTCACCCCTCCACTTT
TRBV30	.	.	TRBJ1-1	CAWTPSMNTEAFF	TGTGCCTGGACGCCGAGCATGAACACTGAAGCTTTCTTT
TRBV30	.	.	TRBJ2-3	CAWVWGKNTDTQYF	TGTGCCTGGGTGTGGGGGAAGAACACAGATACGCAGTATTTT
TRBV5-1	many	.	TRBJ2-1	CASSPVPSYNEQFF	TGCGCCAGCAGCCCCGTTCCCTCCTACAATGAGCAGTTCTTC
TRBV7-9	many	.	TRBJ1-2	CASSLARRAHYGYTF	TGTGCCAGCAGCTTAGCGCGCAGGGCACACTATGGCTACACCTTC
TRBV7-8	many	TRBD2	TRBJ2-5	CASSPPFSSGRETQYF	TGTGCCAGCAGCCCCCCCTTCAGTAGCGGGAGGGAGACCCAGTACTTC
TRBV20-1	many	TRBD1	TRBJ2-3	CSARGDRDTQYF	TGCAGTGCTAGAGGGGACAGGGATACGCAGTATTTT
TRBV9	many	.	TRBJ2-7	CASSVDGGHLEQYF	TGTGCCAGCAGCGTAGATGGGGGGCACCTGGAGCAGTACTTC
TRBV2	.	TRBD1	TRBJ1-6	CASSSGTGHRDSPLHF	TGTGCCAGCAGCTCGGGGACAGGGCATAGGGATTCACCCCTCCACTTT
TRBV18	many	.	TRBJ2-1	CASSPTRYNEQFF	TGTGCCAGCTCACCAACGAGATACAATGAGCAGTTCTTC
TRBV5-1	many	.	TRBJ2-4	CASSLRRNIQYF	TGCGCCAGCAGCTTGCGTCGTAACATTCAGTACTTC
TRBV3-1	many	TRBD2	TRBJ2-3	CASSQGLAGSTDTQYF	TGTGCCAGCAGCCAAGGACTAGCGGGAAGCACAGATACGCAGTATTTT
TRBV7-8	many	.	TRBJ2-7	CASSHGDEQYF	TGTGCCAGCAGCCATGGGGACGAGCAGTACTTC
TRBV10-3	few	TRBD1	TRBJ1-2	CAINRGGDYGYTF	TGTGCCATCAATCGAGGGGGCGACTATGGCTACACCTTC
TRBV30	many	.	TRBJ2-1	CAWSRNEQFF	TGTGCCTGGAGCCGCAATGAGCAGTTCTTC
TRBV7-9	.	.	TRBJ2-7	CASSLLRADPYEQYF	TGTGCCAGCAGCCTCCTGAGGGCAGATCCCTACGAGCAGTACTTC